A single sample is the source of the 5 T cell receptor beta chains below, sequenced in a study of beta chain features in type 1 diabetes. The authors reverse transcribed all of the isolated RNA, so sequencing captured expressed TCRB transcripts. Method: immunoSEQ multiplex PCR; TCRdb's copy keeps in-frame clones and lacks some. The sample has some 330,000 clones, roughly 11% seen once. The sequencing input was naive CD4+ T cells from blood. The receptors come from a woman between 25 and 40 years old in good health.

V usage is TRBV5-1 and J usage is TRBJ2-5, with 12 bases lining up with TRBD2. This CDR3 contains 15 residues. CDR1 SGHRS and CDR2 YFSETQ come from the germline V gene. Trimming took 4 bases from V and 3 from J; bases not matched to a gene: 4. CDR3 amino acids: CASSPTSGRKETQYF. CDR3 DNA: TGCGCCAGCAGCCCGACTAGCGGGAGAAAAGAGACCCAGTACTTC.

This clone was observed a few times. This chain joins TRBV28 and TRBJ1-5; possibly TRBD1 for D (6 bases). This CDR3 comprises 15 residues. CDR1 MDHEN and CDR2 SYDVKM come from the germline V gene. The V end lost 5 bases, the J end lost 2 bases, and 13 bases lay between the germline ends. For the CDR3, the DNA is TGTGCCAGCAGTCCACAGGGAAGTCGCAATCAGCCCCAGCATTTT. This codes for CASSPQGSRNQPQHF. The variable domain in full, with the rest retrieved from reference TRBV28 and TRBJ1-5, is DVKVTQSSRYLVKRTGEKVFLECVQDMDHENMFWYRQDPGLGLRLIYFSYDVKMKEKGDIPEGYSVSREKKERFSLILESASTNQTSMYLCASSPQGSRNQPQHFGDGTRLSIL.

The chain joins TRBV30 to TRBJ2-1; weak D call: TRBD2 (6 bases). The CDR3 consists of 14 residues. V shed 3 bases and J shed 3 bases, with 12 bases lying between them. CDR1 is GTSNPN and CDR2 is SVGIG in the germline V gene (reference sequence). In nucleotides, the CDR3 is TGTGCCTGGAGGCTAGCGTATAGCTACAATGAGCAGTTCTTC. It specifies CAWRLAYSYNEQFF.

The V and J genes are TRBV15 and TRBJ1-3, with TRBD1 matching over 7 bases. Germline CDR1 and CDR2: LNHNV and YYDKDF (reference sequence). The V gene end was trimmed by 3 bases and the J gene end by 4 bases; junction bases not matched to a gene: 9. The CDR3 runs to 16 residues. DNA for the CDR3: TGTGCCACCAGCAGGACAGGGCCCCGAGCCGGAAACACCATATATTTT. This codes for CATSRTGPRAGNTIYF.

In its sample, this clone was seen a few times. The gene calls are TRBV6-5 and TRBJ2-3, with D possibly matching TRBD2 (5 bases). Per germline, CDR1 MNHEY and CDR2 SVGAGI. The CDR3 totals 12 residues. Trimming removed 6 bases from V and 3 bases from J, with 7 bases in between. The CDR3 DNA is TGTGCCAGCAGAAGGGAGACAGATACGCAGTATTTT. It encodes CASRRETDTQYF.